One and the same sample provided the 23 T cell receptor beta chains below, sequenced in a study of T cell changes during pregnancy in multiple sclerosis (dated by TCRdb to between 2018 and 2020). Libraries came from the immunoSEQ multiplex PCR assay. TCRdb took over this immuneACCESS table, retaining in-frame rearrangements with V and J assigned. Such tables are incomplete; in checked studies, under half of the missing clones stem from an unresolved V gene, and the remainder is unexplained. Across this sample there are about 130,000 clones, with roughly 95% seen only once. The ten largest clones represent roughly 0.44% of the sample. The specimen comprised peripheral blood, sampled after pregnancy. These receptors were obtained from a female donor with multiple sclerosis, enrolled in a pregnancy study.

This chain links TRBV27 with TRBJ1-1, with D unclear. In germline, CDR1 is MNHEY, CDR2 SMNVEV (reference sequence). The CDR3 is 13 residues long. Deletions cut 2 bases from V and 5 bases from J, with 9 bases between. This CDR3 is CASSLAASTEAFF. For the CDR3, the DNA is TGTGCCAGCAGTTTAGCGGCCAGTACTGAAGCTTTCTTT.

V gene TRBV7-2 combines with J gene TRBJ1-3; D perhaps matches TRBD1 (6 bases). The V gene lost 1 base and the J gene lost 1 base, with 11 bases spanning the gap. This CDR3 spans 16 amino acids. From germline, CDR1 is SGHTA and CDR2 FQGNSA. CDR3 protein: CASSLDRERSGNTIYF. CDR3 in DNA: TGTGCCAGCAGCTTAGACAGGGAAAGATCTGGAAACACCATATATTTT.

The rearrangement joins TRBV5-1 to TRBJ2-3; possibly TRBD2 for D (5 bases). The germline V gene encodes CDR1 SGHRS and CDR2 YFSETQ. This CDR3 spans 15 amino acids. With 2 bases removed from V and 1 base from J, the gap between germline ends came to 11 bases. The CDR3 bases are TGCGCCAGCAGCTTAAGGGAGTATGGCACAGATACGCAGTATTTT. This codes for CASSLREYGTDTQYF.

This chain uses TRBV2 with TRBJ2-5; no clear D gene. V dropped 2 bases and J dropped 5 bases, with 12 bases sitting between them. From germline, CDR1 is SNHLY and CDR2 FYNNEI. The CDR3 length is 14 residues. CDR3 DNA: TGTGCCAGCAGTGAAAACCTACCGGTGGAGACCCAGTACTTC. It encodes CASSENLPVETQYF.

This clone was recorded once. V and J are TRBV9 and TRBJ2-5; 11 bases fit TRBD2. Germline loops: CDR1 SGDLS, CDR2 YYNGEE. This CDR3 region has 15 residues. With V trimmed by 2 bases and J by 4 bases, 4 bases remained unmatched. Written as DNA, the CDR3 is TGTGCCAGCAGCGTTAGCGGGAGGGAAGGAGAGACCCAGTACTTC. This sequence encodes CASSVSGREGETQYF. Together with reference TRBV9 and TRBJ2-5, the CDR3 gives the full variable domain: DSGVTQTPKHLITATGQRVTLRCSPRSGDLSVYWYQQSLDQGLQFLIQYYNGEERAKGNILERFSAQQFPDLHSELNLSSLELGDSALYFCASSVSGREGETQYFGPGTRLLVL.

CDR3 nucleotides: TGTGCTAGTGGTTTGCGGGAGAATGAGCAGTTCTTC. This codes for CASGLRENEQFF. This chain uses TRBV12-5 with TRBJ2-1, with a weak D call TRBD2 (6 bases). The CDR3 spans 12 residues. V lost 2 bases to trimming and J lost 7 bases, with 6 bases between them. Germline CDR1 and CDR2: LGHNT and FRNRAP.

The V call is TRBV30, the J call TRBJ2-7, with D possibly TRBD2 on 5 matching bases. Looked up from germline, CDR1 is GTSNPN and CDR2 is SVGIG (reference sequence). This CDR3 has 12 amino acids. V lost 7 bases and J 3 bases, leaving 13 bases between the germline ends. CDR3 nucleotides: TGTGCCTTCGTGACTATTCACTACGAGCAGTACTTC. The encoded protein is CAFVTIHYEQYF.

CDR3 sequence (DNA): TGCAGCGTAGTGTTCACACGACCGGGGCAGTATTTT. Translated, it gives CSVVFTRPGQYF. The chain has TRBV29-1 and TRBJ2-3; no reliable D call. The V gene lost 6 bases and the J gene lost 11 bases, with 18 bases spanning the gap. Germline assignment: CDR1 SQVTM and CDR2 ANQGSEA. CDR3 length: 12 amino acids.

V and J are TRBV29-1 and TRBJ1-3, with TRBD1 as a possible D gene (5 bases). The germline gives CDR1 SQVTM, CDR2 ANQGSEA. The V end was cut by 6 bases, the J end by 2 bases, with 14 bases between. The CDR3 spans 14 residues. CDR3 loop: CSVQDSLPGNTIYF. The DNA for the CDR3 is TGCAGCGTCCAAGACAGTCTACCTGGAAACACCATATATTTT.

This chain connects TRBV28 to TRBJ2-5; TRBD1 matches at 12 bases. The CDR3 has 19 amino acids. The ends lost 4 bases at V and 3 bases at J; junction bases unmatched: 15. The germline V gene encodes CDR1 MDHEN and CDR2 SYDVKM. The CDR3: CASSSNVPGQGAGEETQYF. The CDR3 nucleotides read TGTGCCAGCAGTTCTAACGTCCCGGGACAGGGGGCAGGGGAAGAGACCCAGTACTTC. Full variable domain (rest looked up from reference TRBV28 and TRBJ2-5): DVKVTQSSRYLVKRTGEKVFLECVQDMDHENMFWYRQDPGLGLRLIYFSYDVKMKEKGDIPEGYSVSREKKERFSLILESASTNQTSMYLCASSSNVPGQGAGEETQYFGPGTRLLVL.

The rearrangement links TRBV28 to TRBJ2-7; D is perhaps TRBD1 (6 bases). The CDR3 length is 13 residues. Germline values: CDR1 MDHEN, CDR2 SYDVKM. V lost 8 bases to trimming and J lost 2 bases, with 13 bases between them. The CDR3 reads CASYSGVAYEQYF. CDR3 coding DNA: TGTGCCAGCTACTCAGGGGTGGCCTACGAGCAGTACTTC.

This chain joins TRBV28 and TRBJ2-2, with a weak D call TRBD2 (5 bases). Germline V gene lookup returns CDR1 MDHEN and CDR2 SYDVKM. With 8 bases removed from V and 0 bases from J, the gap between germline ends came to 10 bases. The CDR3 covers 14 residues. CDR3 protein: CASFPGTNTGELFF. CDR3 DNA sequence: TGTGCCAGCTTCCCGGGGACGAACACCGGGGAGCTGTTTTTT. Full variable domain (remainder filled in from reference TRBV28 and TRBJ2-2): DVKVTQSSRYLVKRTGEKVFLECVQDMDHENMFWYRQDPGLGLRLIYFSYDVKMKEKGDIPEGYSVSREKKERFSLILESASTNQTSMYLCASFPGTNTGELFFGEGSRLTVL.

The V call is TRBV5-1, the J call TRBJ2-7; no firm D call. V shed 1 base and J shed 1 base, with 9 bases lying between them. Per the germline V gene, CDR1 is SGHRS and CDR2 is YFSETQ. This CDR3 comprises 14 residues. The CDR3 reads CASSLLQSSYEQYF. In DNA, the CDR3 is TGCGCCAGCAGCTTGTTACAGTCGTCCTACGAGCAGTACTTC.

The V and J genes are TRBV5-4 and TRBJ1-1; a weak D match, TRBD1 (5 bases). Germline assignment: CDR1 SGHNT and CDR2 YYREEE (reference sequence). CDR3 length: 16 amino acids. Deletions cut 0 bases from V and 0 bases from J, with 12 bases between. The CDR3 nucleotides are TGTGCCAGCAGCTTGGCCGGCGGAGGGGTGAACACTGAAGCTTTCTTT. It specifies CASSLAGGGVNTEAFF.

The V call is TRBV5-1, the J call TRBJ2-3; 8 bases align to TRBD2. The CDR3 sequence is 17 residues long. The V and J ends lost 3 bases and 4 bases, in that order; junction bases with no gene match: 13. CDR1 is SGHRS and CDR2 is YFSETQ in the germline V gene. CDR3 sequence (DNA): TGCGCCAGCAGCTCCCTCACCGGGACTAGTGAGTCAGATACGCAGTATTTT. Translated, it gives CASSSLTGTSESDTQYF.

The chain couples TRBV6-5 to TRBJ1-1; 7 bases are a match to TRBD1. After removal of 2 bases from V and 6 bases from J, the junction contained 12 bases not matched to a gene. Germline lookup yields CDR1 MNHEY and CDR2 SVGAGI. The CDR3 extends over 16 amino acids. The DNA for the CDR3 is TGTGCCAGCAGTTACGCGCTGACAGGGCCGGTCGCTGAAGCTTTCTTT. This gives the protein CASSYALTGPVAEAFF.

The CDR3 region is CASKDDSSNQPQHF. CDR3 nucleotide sequence: TGTGCCAGCAAAGACGACAGTAGCAATCAGCCCCAGCATTTT. The chain couples TRBV19 to TRBJ1-5; tentatively, D is TRBD1 (5 bases). V was pared by 9 bases and J by 0 bases, with 12 bases between. CDR1 LNHDA and CDR2 SQIVND come from the germline V gene (reference sequence). The CDR3 has 14 residues. The full variable domain, in which reference TRBV19 and TRBJ1-5 provide the parts outside the CDR3, is DGGITQSPKYLFRKEGQNVTLSCEQNLNHDAMYWYRQDPGQGLRLIYYSQIVNDFQKGDIAEGYSVSREKKESFPLTVTSAQKNPTAFYLCASKDDSSNQPQHFGDGTRLSIL.

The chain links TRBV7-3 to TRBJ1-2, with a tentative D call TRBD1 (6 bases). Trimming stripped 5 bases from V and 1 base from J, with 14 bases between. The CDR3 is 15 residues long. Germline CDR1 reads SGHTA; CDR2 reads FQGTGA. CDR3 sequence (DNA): TGTGCCAGCAGCCCATCGGGGGGCCTTAACTATGGCTACACCTTC. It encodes CASSPSGGLNYGYTF.

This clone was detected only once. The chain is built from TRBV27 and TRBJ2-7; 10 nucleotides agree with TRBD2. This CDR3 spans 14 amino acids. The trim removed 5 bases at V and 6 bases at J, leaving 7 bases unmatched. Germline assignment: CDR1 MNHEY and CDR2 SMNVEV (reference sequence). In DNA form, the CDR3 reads TGTGCCAGCAGTCCTCTAGCGGGAGTAAGCGAGCAGTACTTC. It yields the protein CASSPLAGVSEQYF.

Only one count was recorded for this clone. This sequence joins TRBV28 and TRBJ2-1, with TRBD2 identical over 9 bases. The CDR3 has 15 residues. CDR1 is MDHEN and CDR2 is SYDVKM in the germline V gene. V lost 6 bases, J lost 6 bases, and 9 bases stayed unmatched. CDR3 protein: CASSYLAGTPNEQFF. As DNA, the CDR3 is TGTGCCAGCAGCTACCTAGCGGGAACCCCCAATGAGCAGTTCTTC.

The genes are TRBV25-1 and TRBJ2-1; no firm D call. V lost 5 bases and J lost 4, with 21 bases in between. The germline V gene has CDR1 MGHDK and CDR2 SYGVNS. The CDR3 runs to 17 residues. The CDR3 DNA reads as TGTGCCAGCAGTCCCCCCCGGTCGATTGATGCATACAATGAGCAGTTCTTC. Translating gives CASSPPRSIDAYNEQFF.

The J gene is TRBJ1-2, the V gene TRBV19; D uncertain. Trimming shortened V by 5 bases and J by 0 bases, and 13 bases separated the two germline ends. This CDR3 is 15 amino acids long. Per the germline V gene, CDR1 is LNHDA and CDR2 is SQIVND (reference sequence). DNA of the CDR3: TGTGCCAGTAGTCCTGGACTGTCGACTAACTATGGCTACACCTTC. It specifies CASSPGLSTNYGYTF.

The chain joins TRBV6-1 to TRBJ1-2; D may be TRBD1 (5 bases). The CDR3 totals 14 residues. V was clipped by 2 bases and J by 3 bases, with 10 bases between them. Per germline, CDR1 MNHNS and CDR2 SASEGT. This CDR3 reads CASSESTVDYGYTF. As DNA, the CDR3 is TGTGCCAGCAGTGAATCGACAGTCGACTATGGCTACACCTTC.